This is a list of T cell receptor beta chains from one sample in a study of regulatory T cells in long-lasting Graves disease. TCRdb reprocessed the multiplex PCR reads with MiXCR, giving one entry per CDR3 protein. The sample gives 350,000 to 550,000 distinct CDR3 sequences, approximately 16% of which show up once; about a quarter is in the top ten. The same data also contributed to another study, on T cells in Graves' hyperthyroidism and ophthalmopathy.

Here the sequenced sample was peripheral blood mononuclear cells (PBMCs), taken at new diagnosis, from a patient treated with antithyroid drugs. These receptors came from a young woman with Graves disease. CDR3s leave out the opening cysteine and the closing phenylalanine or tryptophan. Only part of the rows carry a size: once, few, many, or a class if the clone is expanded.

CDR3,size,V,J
ASSHGKGQGTDTQY,many,TRBV7-9,TRBJ2-3
SARSGGTGSPEAF,many,TRBV20-1,TRBJ1-1
ASSLVGTAYGYT,NA,TRBV7-2,TRBJ1-2
ASSDRGAVYGYT,few,TRBV19,TRBJ1-2
ASTPPTSGIETQY,many,TRBV28,NA
ASSDYLGTDNSPLH,few,TRBV9,TRBJ1-6
ASSLPGQLGTDTQY,NA,TRBV6-2/TRBV6-3,TRBJ2-3
ASSLAYEQF,many,TRBV7-6,TRBJ2-1
ATSRAPNTEAF,NA,TRBV15,TRBJ1-1
ASSEARPFGNQPQH,NA,TRBV3-1,TRBJ1-5
ASSLTPGTYEQF,many,TRBV7-3,TRBJ2-1
ASSESGTVVVEQY,few,TRBV6-1,TRBJ2-7
ASSYGPAKDYEQY,few,TRBV6-2/TRBV6-3,TRBJ2-7
ASSDPQGLTQH,NA,TRBV2,TRBJ1-5
ASRYGVVADTQY,many,TRBV13,TRBJ2-3
ASTAGSQETQY,many,TRBV11-3,TRBJ2-5
SASRDRESGELF,NA,TRBV20-1,TRBJ2-2
ASSAWASGSLKTQY,few,TRBV18,TRBJ2-5
AISDSSGSDEQF,few,TRBV10-3,TRBJ2-1
ASSPRDQGTGEAF,many,TRBV18,TRBJ1-1
ASRRSSTPSSPRNIQY,NA,TRBV6-1,TRBJ2-4
ASSLARTSGRVYEQF,NA,TRBV7-8,TRBJ2-1
ASSFASGRAKDEQY,many,TRBV7-9,TRBJ2-7
ASRPWAGGSYNEQF,NA,TRBV12-3/TRBV12-4,TRBJ2-1
ASRRTSVDNEQF,many,TRBV2,TRBJ2-1
ASRPTDSSYEQY,NA,TRBV6-1,TRBJ2-7
ASSFEGGLEKLF,NA,TRBV7-2,TRBJ1-4
ASSATGVGEQF,few,TRBV12-3/TRBV12-4,TRBJ2-1